The next 18 T cell receptor beta chains were all read from a single sample in a study of regulatory T cells in long-lasting Graves disease. Time point here: newly diagnosed GD, antithyroid drugs for less than 3 months. Isolated PBMC RNA provided the starting material for the TCR library. In building TCR beta libraries, iRepertoire HTBI primers were used together with Arm-PCR of CDR3 regions. TCRdb processed the multiplex PCR reads anew with MiXCR; each CDR3 protein has one entry. Of some 250,000 distinct CDR3 sequences listed, 18% were seen once; the top ten hold 11% to 15%. The same sample was also used in a study of T cells in Graves' hyperthyroidism and ophthalmopathy.

The input for sequencing was peripheral blood mononuclear cells (PBMCs), taken at new diagnosis, from a patient treated with antithyroid drugs. These receptor sequences come from a woman in her thirties with Graves disease.

This clonotype was found many times. The rearrangement links TRBV20-1 to TRBJ1-6; D gene ambiguous. The germline CDR1 and CDR2 sequences are DFQATT and SNEGSKA (reference sequence). The CDR3 is made up of 11 amino acids. Trimming took off 4 bases at V and 8 bases at J, with 6 bases between the two ends. The CDR3 region has the DNA TGCAGTGCTACCTGGCATTCACCCCTCCACTTT. Translated: CSATWHSPLHF.

This clonotype appeared many times. This rearrangement joins TRBV2 to TRBJ2-1; D is possibly TRBD2 (5 bases). Trimming shortened V by 6 bases and J by 9 bases, and 9 bases separated the two germline ends. CDR3 length equals 11 residues. Germline V gene sequence: CDR1 SNHLY, CDR2 FYNNEI. In DNA, the CDR3 is TGTGCCAGCAGATTCCGGGGTGAGCAGTTCTTC. It encodes CASRFRGEQFF.

The V gene is TRBV18, the J gene TRBJ1-1; 7 bases agree with TRBD1. This CDR3 region has 14 residues. The V gene end was trimmed by 6 bases and the J gene end by 8 bases; junction bases not matched to a gene: 12. Per the germline V gene, CDR1 is KGHSH and CDR2 is LQKENI. CDR3 in DNA: TGTGCCAGCTCGCCAGGCAGGGGGGGCTCGGAAGCTTTCTTT. It translates to CASSPGRGGSEAFF.

This clonotype was observed at least ten times. The gene calls are TRBV6-1 and TRBJ1-5; possibly TRBD1 for D (6 bases). The CDR3 totals 14 residues. The germline V gene encodes CDR1 MNHNS and CDR2 SASEGT. V shed 3 bases and J shed 1 base, with 7 bases lying between them. CDR3 residues: CASSDGQSNQPQHF. The CDR3 DNA reads as TGTGCCAGCAGTGACGGACAGAGCAATCAGCCCCAGCATTTT.

This clonotype was detected many times. This chain uses TRBV10-3 with TRBJ2-1, with 10 bases aligning to TRBD2. The CDR3 has 16 residues. CDR1 and CDR2 (germline): ENHRY, SYGVKD. V shed 0 bases and J 8 bases; nucleotides not matched to a gene: 7. CDR3 amino acids: CAISESLAGAGDEQFF. In DNA form, the CDR3 reads TGTGCCATCAGTGAGTCGCTAGCGGGGGCCGGAGATGAGCAGTTCTTC.

V and J are TRBV7-9 and TRBJ2-7; no reliable D call. Germline V lookup: CDR1 SEHNR, CDR2 FQNEAQ (reference sequence). The CDR3 loop spans 11 amino acids. V shed 10 bases and J shed 5 bases, with 12 bases lying between them. CDR3 protein: CATRRADEQYF. CDR3 in DNA: TGTGCCACCCGACGGGCGGACGAGCAGTACTTC. The complete variable domain, with remaining parts taken from reference TRBV7-9 and TRBJ2-7, reads DTGVSQNPRHKITKRGQNVTFRCDPISEHNRLYWYRQTLGQGPEFLTYFQNEAQLEKSRLLSDRFSAERPKGSFSTLEIQRTEQGDSAMYLCATRRADEQYFGPGTRLTVT.

This clonotype has at least ten counts. The chain recombines TRBV27 with TRBJ1-1, with D possibly being TRBD1 (6 bases). V shed 10 bases and J shed 5 bases, with 17 bases lying between them. The CDR3 is 13 residues long. CDR1 is MNHEY and CDR2 is SMNVEV in the germline V gene (reference sequence). In nucleotides, the CDR3 is TGTGCCACCCAGGGGCGATATGGAACTGAAGCTTTCTTT. Amino acid sequence: CATQGRYGTEAFF.

About this clonotype: This likely traces to a read error, being one base from a far larger clone. V gene TRBV7-2 combines with J gene TRBJ2-7; D ambiguous. This CDR3 is built from 15 residues. Trimming pared 5 bases from V and 7 bases from J, leaving 21 bases between. Germline CDR1 and CDR2: SGHTA and FQGNSA. The CDR3 coding sequence is TGTGCCAGCAGCCGCTTAGTGGGTAAGATCAATGAGCAGTACTTC. Residues: CASSRLVGKINEQYF. Full variable domain (missing parts from reference TRBV7-2 and TRBJ2-7): GAGVSQSPSNKVTEKGKDVELRCDPISGHTALYWYRQSLGQGLEFLIYFQGNSAPDKSGLPSDRFSAERTGGSVSTLTIQRTQQEDSAVYLCASSRLVGKINEQYFGPGTRLTVT.

In the case of this clonotype: This is likely a read error, given that the CDR3 carries no conserved phenylalanine or tryptophan at its end. The V call is TRBV5-6, the J call TRBJ2-6, with a possible D match to TRBD1 (5 bases). Per the germline V gene, CDR1 is SGHDT and CDR2 is YYEEEE. The germline V and J ends were trimmed by 2 bases and 4 bases, with 7 bases remaining between them. The CDR3 extends over 14 amino acids. Here the CDR3 DNA reads TGTGCCAGCAGCTTAGGGGTCGGGGCCAACGTCCTGACTTCC. Protein product: CASSLGVGANVLTS.

Only a few counts were recorded for this clonotype. This sequence joins TRBV9 and TRBJ2-3; TRBD1 agrees at 9 bases. The germline V gene encodes CDR1 SGDLS and CDR2 YYNGEE. Germline trimming cut 3 bases from V and 2 bases from J; bases unmatched to any gene: 4. The CDR3 spans 15 residues. The DNA for the CDR3 is TGTGCCAGCAGCGCCCGGGACAGGGACACAGATACGCAGTATTTT. This translates into CASSARDRDTDTQYF.

To note about this clonotype: A far larger clone is one base from this, pointing to a likely read error. The rearrangement joins TRBV20-1 to TRBJ2-3; 9 bases line up with TRBD2. The better agreement between TRBJ2-1 and the DNA end casts doubt on the J call. Germline V gene sequence: CDR1 DFQATT, CDR2 SNEGSKA (reference sequence). CDR3 size: 15 residues. The CDR3 nucleotides read TGCAGTGCTAGACCCGGAGCGGGGGGTGCCTACGAGCAGTTCTTC. It is translated as CSARPGAGGAYEQFF.

This clonotype came up many times. CDR3 amino acids: CATSDRTRHSPQHF. The CDR3 region has the DNA TGTGCCACCAGTGACCGGACACGGCACTCGCCCCAGCATTTT. The chain combines TRBV24-1 with TRBJ1-5; D perhaps matches TRBD1 (5 bases). The CDR3 loop spans 14 amino acids. Trimming removed 4 bases from V and 9 bases from J, with 15 bases in between. Germline V gives CDR1 KGHDR, CDR2 SFDVKD.

This clonotype was seen a few times. The chain couples TRBV7-6 to TRBJ2-2, with D unclear. The V and J ends lost 3 bases and 9 bases respectively, with 8 bases between them. CDR1 and CDR2 (germline): SGHVS, FNYEAQ. The CDR3 has 12 residues. The CDR3 DNA reads as TGTGCCAGCAGCTTGGGGAATTGGGAGCTGTTTTTT. Protein sequence: CASSLGNWELFF.

This clonotype was seen many times. The chain couples TRBV5-5 to TRBJ1-1, with D possibly TRBD1 on 5 matching bases. Germline V gene sequence: CDR1 SGHKS, CDR2 YYEKEE (reference sequence). The length of the CDR3 is 16 residues. Trimming removed 4 bases at V and 1 base at J, with 17 bases between. The CDR3 nucleotides are TGTGCCAGCAGCCGTGCGGGCGGGGCTAAGAACACTGAAGCTTTCTTT. Protein product: CASSRAGGAKNTEAFF.

This clonotype was observed at least ten times. The rearrangement joins TRBV7-3 to TRBJ2-1; D might be TRBD2 (7 bases). The V gene's germline CDR1 is SGHTA and CDR2 FQGTGA. This CDR3 has 14 amino acids. Trimming shortened V by 3 bases and J by 11 bases, and 17 bases separated the two germline ends. The CDR3 coding sequence is TGTGCCAGCAGCTTCGGGGGGCCAACGAATAAGCAGTTCTTC. This codes for CASSFGGPTNKQFF.

This clonotype was picked up a small number of times. The J gene is TRBJ1-2, the V gene TRBV19; D is uncertain. This CDR3 contains 13 residues. CDR1 and CDR2 from the germline V gene are LNHDA and SQIVND (reference sequence). The V gene lost 3 bases and the J gene lost 6 bases, with 11 bases spanning the gap. Here the CDR3 reads CASSILKWDGYTF. The CDR3 region has the DNA TGTGCCAGTAGTATTCTCAAGTGGGATGGCTACACCTTC.

Ten or more counts support this clonotype. The gene calls are TRBV6-2 or TRBV6-3 and TRBJ1-2, with D tentatively TRBD1 (6 bases). The length of the CDR3 is 15 residues. Germline-derived CDR1 and CDR2 are MNHEY and SVGEGT. V dropped 2 bases and J dropped 0 bases, with 10 bases sitting between them. CDR3 nucleotide sequence: TGTGCCAGCAGTTACACGGACAGCTCTAACTATGGCTACACCTTC. It is translated as CASSYTDSSNYGYTF.

Ten or more counts support this clonotype. The chain has TRBV28 and TRBJ1-1, with D unclear. This CDR3 is 14 amino acids long. In germline, CDR1 is MDHEN, CDR2 SYDVKM. The V and J ends lost 0 bases and 3 bases respectively, with 8 bases between them. The CDR3 region is CASSLWYEDTEAFF. In DNA form, the CDR3 reads TGTGCCAGCAGTTTATGGTACGAGGACACTGAAGCTTTCTTT.